A selection of T cell receptor beta chains follows, all from one sample in a study of early T cells in non-severe SARS-CoV-2 infection. MiXCR was run by TCRdb on the 5' RACE reads, yielding one entry per CDR3 protein. The sample shows tens of thousands of distinct CDR3 sequences, roughly 15% of them seen only once. This material consisted of whole blood, taken at baseline. The source is an adult who was a healthcare worker with PCR-confirmed SARS-CoV-2 infection or an uninfected control (not recorded which). CDR3s include the opening cysteine and the closing phenylalanine or tryptophan. The order of the fields is clone size, D gene, J gene, V gene, CDR3 protein, CDR3 DNA. D genes are given only for firm matches. Rows may omit the clone size; those that give it use once, few, many or a size class.

>many|-|TRBJ2-1|TRBV20-1
CSAREPPRVEQFF
TGCAGTGCTAGAGAGCCTCCAAGGGTTGAGCAGTTCTTC
>few|TRBD1|TRBJ2-1|TRBV20-1
CSARDRVIYNEQFF
TGCAGTGCTCGTGACAGGGTCATATACAATGAGCAGTTCTTC
>-|-|TRBJ2-3|TRBV14
CASSQESAGLASSTDTQYF
TGTGCCAGCAGCCAAGAGTCAGCGGGCTTGGCCTCTAGCACAGATACGCAGTATTTT
>few|TRBD2|TRBJ2-4|TRBV7-9
CASSSLAGLGNIQYF
TGTGCCAGCAGCTCCCTAGCGGGATTAGGAAACATTCAGTACTTC
>-|-|TRBJ1-2|TRBV5-6
CASRGFRGYGYTF
TGTGCCAGCAGGGGGTTCCGTGGCTATGGCTACACCTTC
>-|-|TRBJ1-3|TRBV9
CASSARTAETSGNTIYF
TGTGCCAGCAGCGCTCGGACCGCAGAAACCTCTGGAAACACCATATATTTT
>few|TRBD2|TRBJ2-7|TRBV6-5
CASSPASGSYEQYF
TGTGCCAGCAGTCCAGCTAGCGGTTCCTACGAGCAGTACTTC
>-|-|TRBJ2-5|TRBV6-6
CASRDSQGGNQGTQYF
TGTGCCAGCAGGGATTCCCAGGGGGGGAACCAGGGGACCCAGTACTTC
>-|-|TRBJ2-5|TRBV3-1
CASSQVITGTDFSPYQETQYF
TGTGCCAGCAGCCAAGTCATTACCGGGACCGATTTTTCTCCGTATCAAGAGACCCAGTACTTC
>-|TRBD2|TRBJ2-1|TRBV6-6
CASNPGLATSSYNEQFF
TGTGCCAGCAACCCTGGACTAGCGACCAGCTCCTACAATGAGCAGTTCTTC
>many|TRBD2|TRBJ2-3|TRBV7-3
CASSLRTSGSGGTQYF
TGTGCCAGCAGCTTAAGGACTAGCGGGAGTGGGGGTACGCAGTATTTT
>many|-|TRBJ2-2|TRBV7-3
CASSSRPEVGELFF
TGTGCCAGCAGCTCCCGGCCGGAGGTCGGGGAGCTGTTTTTT
>few|-|TRBJ2-3|TRBV7-8
CASSLAATGTDTQYF
TGTGCCAGCAGCTTAGCGGCCACGGGCACAGATACGCAGTATTTT
>few|-|TRBJ1-1|TRBV2
CASIGQLNTEAFF
TGTGCCAGCATAGGTCAGTTGAACACTGAAGCTTTCTTT
>many|-|TRBJ1-6|TRBV27
CASSPRRSPLHF
TGTGCCAGCAGCCCCCGTAGATCACCCCTCCACTTT
>-|TRBD2|TRBJ2-1|TRBV20-1
CSATTGLASNEQFF
TGCAGTGCTACCACCGGACTAGCGAGCAATGAGCAGTTCTTC
>many|TRBD2|TRBJ2-2|TRBV20-1
CSATSGSGGTGELFF
TGCAGTGCTACTAGCGGGAGTGGCGGCACCGGGGAGCTGTTTTTT
>few|-|TRBJ1-1|TRBV27
CASSPRGGTEAFF
TGTGCCAGCAGTCCCAGGGGAGGCACTGAAGCTTTCTTT
>many|-|TRBJ2-2|TRBV28
CASRTGTGNTGELFF
TGTGCCAGCCGGACGGGTACAGGGAACACCGGGGAGCTGTTTTTT
>-|-|TRBJ2-3|TRBV29-1
CSALSGDQTQYF
TGCAGCGCCCTGAGTGGAGATCAAACGCAGTATTTT
>-|-|TRBJ2-3|TRBV7-9
CASSPGSLDTQYF
TGTGCCAGCAGCCCCGGCTCGCTCGATACGCAGTATTTT
>many|-|TRBJ2-7|TRBV7-9
CASSPGSGTRYEQYF
TGTGCCAGCAGCCCCGGATCCGGGACACGCTACGAGCAGTACTTC
>many|-|TRBJ1-5|TRBV28
CASRPQGRSNQPQHF
TGTGCCAGCAGACCACAGGGAAGGAGCAATCAGCCCCAGCATTTT
>many|TRBD1|TRBJ1-1|TRBV29-1
CSVENRGAKTEAFF
TGCAGCGTTGAAAACAGGGGGGCGAAGACTGAAGCTTTCTTT
>many|-|TRBJ2-7|TRBV29-1
CSVGRVGGAGEQYF
TGCAGCGTTGGAAGGGTAGGGGGCGCGGGAGAGCAGTACTTC
>-|-|TRBJ1-6|TRBV7-6
CASSLYDNSPLHF
TGTGCCAGCAGCCTGTACGATAATTCACCCCTCCACTTT
>few|-|TRBJ2-7|TRBV18
CASTTGAESYEQYF
TGTGCCAGCACGACGGGAGCAGAGTCCTACGAGCAGTACTTC
>many|TRBD2|TRBJ2-1|TRBV29-1
CSVEVAGYNEQFF
TGCAGCGTTGAGGTAGCGGGCTACAATGAGCAGTTCTTC
>-|-|TRBJ1-1|TRBV28
CASSVDGNTEAFF
TGTGCCAGCAGCGTTGATGGGAACACTGAAGCTTTCTTT
>-|-|TRBJ2-3|TRBV9
CASGSTSGGGLSTDTQYF
TGTGCCAGCGGCTCCACGTCTGGGGGAGGACTGAGCACAGATACGCAGTATTTT
>few|TRBD2|TRBJ2-7|TRBV7-6
CASSLPPSGSSDEQYF
TGTGCCAGCAGCTTACCTCCAAGCGGGAGCAGCGACGAGCAGTACTTC
>few|TRBD2|TRBJ2-1|TRBV7-7
CASSLALAGLNEQFF
TGTGCCAGCAGCTTAGCTCTAGCGGGACTCAATGAGCAGTTCTTC
>-|TRBD2|TRBJ2-1|TRBV18
CASSRSLAADEQFF
TGTGCCAGCTCCCGATCCCTAGCGGCCGATGAGCAGTTCTTC